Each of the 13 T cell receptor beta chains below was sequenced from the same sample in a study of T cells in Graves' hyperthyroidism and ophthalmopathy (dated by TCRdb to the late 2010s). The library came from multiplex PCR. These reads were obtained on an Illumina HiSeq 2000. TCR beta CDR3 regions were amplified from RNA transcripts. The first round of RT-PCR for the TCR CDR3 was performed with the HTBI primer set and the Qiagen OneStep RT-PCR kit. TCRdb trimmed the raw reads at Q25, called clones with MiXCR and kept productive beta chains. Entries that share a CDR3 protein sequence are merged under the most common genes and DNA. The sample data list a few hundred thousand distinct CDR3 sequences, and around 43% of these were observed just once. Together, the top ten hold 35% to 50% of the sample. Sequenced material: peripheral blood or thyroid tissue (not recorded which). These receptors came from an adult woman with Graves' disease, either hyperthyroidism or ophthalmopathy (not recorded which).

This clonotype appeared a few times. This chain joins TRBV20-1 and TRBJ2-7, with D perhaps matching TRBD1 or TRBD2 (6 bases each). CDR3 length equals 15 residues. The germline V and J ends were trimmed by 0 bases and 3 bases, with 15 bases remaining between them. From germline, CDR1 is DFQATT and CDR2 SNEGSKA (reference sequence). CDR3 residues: CSAREGGGRGYEQYF. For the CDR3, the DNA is TGCAGTGCTAGAGAGGGGGGAGGCAGGGGCTACGAGCAGTACTTC.

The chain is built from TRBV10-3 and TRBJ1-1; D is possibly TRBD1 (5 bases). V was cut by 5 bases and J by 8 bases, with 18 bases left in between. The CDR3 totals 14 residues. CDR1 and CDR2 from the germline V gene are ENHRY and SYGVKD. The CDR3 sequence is CAISRDPMETEAFF. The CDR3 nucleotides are TGTGCCATCAGTCGGGACCCTATGGAGACGGAAGCTTTCTTT.

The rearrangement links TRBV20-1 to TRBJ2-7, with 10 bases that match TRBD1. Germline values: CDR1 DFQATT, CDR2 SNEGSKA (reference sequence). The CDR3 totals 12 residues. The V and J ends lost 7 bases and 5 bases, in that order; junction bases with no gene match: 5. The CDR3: CSEGQGTHEQYF. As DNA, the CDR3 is TGCAGTGAGGGACAGGGGACCCACGAGCAGTACTTC.

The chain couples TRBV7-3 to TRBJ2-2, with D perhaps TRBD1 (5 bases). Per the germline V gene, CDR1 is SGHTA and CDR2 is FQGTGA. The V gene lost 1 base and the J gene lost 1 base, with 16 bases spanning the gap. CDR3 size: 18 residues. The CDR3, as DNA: TGTGCCAGCAGCTTAATTCCTGTAGGGGCTTGGAACACCGGGGAGCTGTTTTTT. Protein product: CASSLIPVGAWNTGELFF.

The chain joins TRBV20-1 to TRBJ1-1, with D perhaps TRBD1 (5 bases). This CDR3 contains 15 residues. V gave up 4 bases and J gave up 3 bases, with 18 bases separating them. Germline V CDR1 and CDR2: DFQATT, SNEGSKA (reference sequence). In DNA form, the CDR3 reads TGCAGTGCTATGGCGGGGCACGGTGGGGACACTGAAGCTTTCTTT. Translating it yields CSAMAGHGGDTEAFF.

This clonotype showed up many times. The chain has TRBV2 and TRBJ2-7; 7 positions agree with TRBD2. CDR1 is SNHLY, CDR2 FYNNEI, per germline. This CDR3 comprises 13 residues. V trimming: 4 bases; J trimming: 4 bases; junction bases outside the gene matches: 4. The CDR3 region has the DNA TGTGCCAGCAGTGGGGAGGGTGGATACGAGCAGTACTTC. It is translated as CASSGEGGYEQYF.

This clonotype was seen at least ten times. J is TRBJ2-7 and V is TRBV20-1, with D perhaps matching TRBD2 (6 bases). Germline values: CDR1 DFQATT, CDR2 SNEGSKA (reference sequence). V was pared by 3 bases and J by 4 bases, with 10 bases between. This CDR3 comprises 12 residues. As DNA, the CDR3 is TGCAGTGCTAGCGGGAGTCGGTACGAGCAGTACTTC. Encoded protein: CSASGSRYEQYF.

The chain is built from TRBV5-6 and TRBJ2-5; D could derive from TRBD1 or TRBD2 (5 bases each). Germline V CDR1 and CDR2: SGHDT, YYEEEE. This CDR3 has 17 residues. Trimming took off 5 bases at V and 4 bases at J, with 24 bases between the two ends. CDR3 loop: CASSARDLGLVRETQYF. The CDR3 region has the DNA TGTGCCAGCAGTGCTAGGGACCTCGGGCTCGTTCGAGAGACCCAGTACTTC. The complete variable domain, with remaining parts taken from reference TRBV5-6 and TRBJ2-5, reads DAGVTQSPTHLIKTRGQQVTLRCSPKSGHDTVSWYQQALGQGPQFIFQYYEEEERQRGNFPDRFSGHQFPNYSSELNVNALLLGDSALYLCASSARDLGLVRETQYFGPGTRLLVL.

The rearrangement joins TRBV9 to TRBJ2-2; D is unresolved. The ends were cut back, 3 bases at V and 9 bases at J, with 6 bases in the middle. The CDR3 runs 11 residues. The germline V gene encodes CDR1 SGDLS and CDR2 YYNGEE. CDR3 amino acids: CASSDKRELFF. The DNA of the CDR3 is TGTGCCAGCAGCGACAAGCGGGAGCTGTTTTTT.

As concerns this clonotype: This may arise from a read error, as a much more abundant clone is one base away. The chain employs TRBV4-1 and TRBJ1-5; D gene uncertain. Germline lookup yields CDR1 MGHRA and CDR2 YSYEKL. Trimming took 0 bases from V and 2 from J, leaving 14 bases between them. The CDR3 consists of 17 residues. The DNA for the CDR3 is TGCGCCAGCAGCCAAGAGGGATCGGGTTGCGGCAATCAGCCCCAGCATTTT. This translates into CASSQEGSGCGNQPQHF.

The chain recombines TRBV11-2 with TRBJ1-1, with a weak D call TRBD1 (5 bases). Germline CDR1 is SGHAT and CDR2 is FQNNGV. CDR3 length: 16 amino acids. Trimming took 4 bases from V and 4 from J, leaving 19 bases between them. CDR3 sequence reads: CASSSPGRGLSTEAFF. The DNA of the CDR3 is TGTGCCAGCAGCTCGCCGGGGAGGGGTTTAAGCACTGAAGCTTTCTTT.

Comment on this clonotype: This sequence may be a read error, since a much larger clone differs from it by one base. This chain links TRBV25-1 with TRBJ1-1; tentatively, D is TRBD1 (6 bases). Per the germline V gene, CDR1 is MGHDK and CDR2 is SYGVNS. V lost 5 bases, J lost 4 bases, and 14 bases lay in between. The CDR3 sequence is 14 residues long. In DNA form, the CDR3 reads TGTGCCAGCAGTCGACAGGCGACGAGCACTGAAGCTTTCTTT. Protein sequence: CASSRQATSTEAFF.

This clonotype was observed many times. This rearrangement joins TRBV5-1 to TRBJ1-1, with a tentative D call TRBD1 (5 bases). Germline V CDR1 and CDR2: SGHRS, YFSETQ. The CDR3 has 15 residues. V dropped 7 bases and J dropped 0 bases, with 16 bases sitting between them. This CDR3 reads CASGEGAVVNTEAFF. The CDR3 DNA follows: TGCGCCAGCGGCGAAGGGGCGGTAGTGAACACTGAAGCTTTCTTT.